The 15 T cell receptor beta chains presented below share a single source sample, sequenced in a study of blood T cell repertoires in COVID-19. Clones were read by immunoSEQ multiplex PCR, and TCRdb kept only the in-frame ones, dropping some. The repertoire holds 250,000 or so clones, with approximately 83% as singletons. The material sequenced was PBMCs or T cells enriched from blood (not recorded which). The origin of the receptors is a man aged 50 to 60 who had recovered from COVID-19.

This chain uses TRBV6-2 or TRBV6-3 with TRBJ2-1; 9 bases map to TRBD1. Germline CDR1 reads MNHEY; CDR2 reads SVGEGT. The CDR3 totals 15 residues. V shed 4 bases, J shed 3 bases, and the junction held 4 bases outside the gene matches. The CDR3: CASSSDRGIYNEQFF. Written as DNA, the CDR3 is TGTGCCAGCAGTTCCGACAGGGGGATCTACAATGAGCAGTTCTTC.

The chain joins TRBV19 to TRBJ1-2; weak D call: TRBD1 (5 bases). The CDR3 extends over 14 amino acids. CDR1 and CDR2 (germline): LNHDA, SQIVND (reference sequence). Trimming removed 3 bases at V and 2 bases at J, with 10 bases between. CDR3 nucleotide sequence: TGTGCCAGTAGTATCGACAGCTTCAACTATGGCTACACCTTC. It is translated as CASSIDSFNYGYTF.

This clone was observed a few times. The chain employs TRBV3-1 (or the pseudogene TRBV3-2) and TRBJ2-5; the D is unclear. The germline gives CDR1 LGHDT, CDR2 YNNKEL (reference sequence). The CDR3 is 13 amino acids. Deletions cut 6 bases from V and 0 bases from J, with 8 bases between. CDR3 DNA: TGTGCCAGCAGTCATAGTAACCAAGAGACCCAGTACTTC. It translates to CASSHSNQETQYF.

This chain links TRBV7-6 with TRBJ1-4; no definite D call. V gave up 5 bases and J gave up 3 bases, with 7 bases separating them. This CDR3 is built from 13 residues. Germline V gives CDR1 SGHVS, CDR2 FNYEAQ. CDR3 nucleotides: TGTGCCAGCAGCCCTCTCTCTAATGAAAAACTGTTTTTT. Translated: CASSPLSNEKLFF.

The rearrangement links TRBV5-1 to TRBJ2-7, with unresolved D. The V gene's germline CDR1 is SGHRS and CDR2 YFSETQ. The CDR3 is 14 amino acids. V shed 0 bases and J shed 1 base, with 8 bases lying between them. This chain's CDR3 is CASSLDRVSYEQYF. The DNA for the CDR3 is TGCGCCAGCAGCTTGGATCGGGTTTCCTACGAGCAGTACTTC.

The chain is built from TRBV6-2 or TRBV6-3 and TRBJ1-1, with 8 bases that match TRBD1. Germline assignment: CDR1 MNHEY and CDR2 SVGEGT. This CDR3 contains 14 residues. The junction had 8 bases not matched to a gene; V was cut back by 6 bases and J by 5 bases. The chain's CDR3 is CASSHGQGSTEAFF. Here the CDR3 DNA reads TGTGCCAGCAGCCATGGACAGGGTTCGACTGAAGCTTTCTTT.

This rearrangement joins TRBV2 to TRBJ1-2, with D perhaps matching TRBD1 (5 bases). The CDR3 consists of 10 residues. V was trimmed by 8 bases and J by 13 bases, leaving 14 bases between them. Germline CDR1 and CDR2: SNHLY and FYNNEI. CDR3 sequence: CASELQVCTF. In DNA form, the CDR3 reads TGTGCCAGCGAATTACAGGTCTGCACCTTC. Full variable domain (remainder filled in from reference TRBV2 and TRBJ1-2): EPEVTQTPSHQVTQMGQEVILRCVPISNHLYFYWYRQILGQKVEFLVSFYNNEISEKSEIFDDQFSVERPDGSNFTLKIRSTKLEDSAMYFCASELQVCTFGSGTRLTVV.

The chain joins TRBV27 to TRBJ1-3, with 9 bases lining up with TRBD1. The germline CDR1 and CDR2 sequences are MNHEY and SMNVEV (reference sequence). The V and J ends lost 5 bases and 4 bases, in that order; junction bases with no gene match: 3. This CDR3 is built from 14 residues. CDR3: CASSPGQGGNTIYF. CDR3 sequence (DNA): TGTGCCAGCAGTCCCGGACAGGGGGGAAACACCATATATTTT.

The CDR3 spells CASTSLAKVSEAFF. The CDR3 nucleotides are TGTGCCAGCACCTCCTTAGCAAAAGTGTCTGAAGCTTTCTTT. This chain links TRBV7-9 with TRBJ1-1, with D hard to call. The CDR3 contains 14 residues. Per germline, CDR1 SEHNR and CDR2 FQNEAQ (reference sequence). V lost 7 bases and J 6 bases, leaving 18 bases between the germline ends.

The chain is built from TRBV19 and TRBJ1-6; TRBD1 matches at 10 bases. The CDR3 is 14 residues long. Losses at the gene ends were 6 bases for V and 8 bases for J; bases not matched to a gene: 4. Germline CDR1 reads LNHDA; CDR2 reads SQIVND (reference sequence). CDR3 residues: CASSPGQGYSPLHF. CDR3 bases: TGTGCCAGTAGCCCGGGACAGGGGTATTCACCCCTCCACTTT. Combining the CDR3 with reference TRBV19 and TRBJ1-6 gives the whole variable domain DGGITQSPKYLFRKEGQNVTLSCEQNLNHDAMYWYRQDPGQGLRLIYYSQIVNDFQKGDIAEGYSVSREKKESFPLTVTSAQKNPTAFYLCASSPGQGYSPLHFGNGTRLTVT.

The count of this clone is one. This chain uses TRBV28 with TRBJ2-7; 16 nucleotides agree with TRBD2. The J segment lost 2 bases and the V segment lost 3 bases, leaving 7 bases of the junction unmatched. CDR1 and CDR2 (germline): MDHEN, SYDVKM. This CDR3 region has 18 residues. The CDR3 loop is CASSLGLAGGSSTYEQYF. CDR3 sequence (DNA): TGTGCCAGCAGTTTGGGACTAGCGGGAGGGAGTAGCACCTACGAGCAGTACTTC. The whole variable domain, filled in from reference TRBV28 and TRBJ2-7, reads DVKVTQSSRYLVKRTGEKVFLECVQDMDHENMFWYRQDPGLGLRLIYFSYDVKMKEKGDIPEGYSVSREKKERFSLILESASTNQTSMYLCASSLGLAGGSSTYEQYFGPGTRLTVT.

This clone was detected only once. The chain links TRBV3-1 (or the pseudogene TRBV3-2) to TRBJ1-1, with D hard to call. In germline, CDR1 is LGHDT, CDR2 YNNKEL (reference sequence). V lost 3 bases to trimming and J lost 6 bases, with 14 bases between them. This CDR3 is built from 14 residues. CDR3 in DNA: TGTGCCAGCAGCCAGCGGGCCCGGATGGCTGAAGCTTTCTTT. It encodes CASSQRARMAEAFF.

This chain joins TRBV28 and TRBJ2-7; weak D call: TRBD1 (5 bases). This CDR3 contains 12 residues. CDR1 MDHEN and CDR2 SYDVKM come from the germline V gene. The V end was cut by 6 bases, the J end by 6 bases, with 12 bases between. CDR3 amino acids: CASSFDRAEQYF. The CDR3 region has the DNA TGTGCCAGCAGCTTCGACAGAGCCGAGCAGTACTTC.

The CDR3 sequence is CASSEASRHSYEQYF. CDR3 nucleotide sequence: TGTGCCAGCAGTGAAGCCAGCAGGCACTCCTACGAGCAGTACTTC. The chain couples TRBV6-1 to TRBJ2-7; no clear D gene. Trimming shortened V by 0 bases and J by 0 bases, and 9 bases separated the two germline ends. From germline, CDR1 is MNHNS and CDR2 SASEGT. The CDR3 sequence is 15 residues long.

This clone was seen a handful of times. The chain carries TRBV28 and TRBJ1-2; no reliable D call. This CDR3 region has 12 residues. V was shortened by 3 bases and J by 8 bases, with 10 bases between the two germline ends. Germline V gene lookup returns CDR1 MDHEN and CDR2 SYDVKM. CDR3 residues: CASSFLLRGYTF. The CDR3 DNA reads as TGTGCCAGCAGTTTTCTTCTCAGAGGCTACACCTTC.